These 24 T cell receptor beta chains came from one sample sequenced in a study of blood T cells in healthy people across ages. For the second PCR, which ran for about 6 to 12 cycles, a sample-barcoded 5' primer and a J-beta primer mix were used. TCRdb re-called the 5' RACE reads with MiXCR, one entry per CDR3 protein. The data hold 850,000 to 1,000,000 distinct CDR3 sequences, with around 54% observed a single time. Specimen: blood. These receptors were obtained from a woman between 55 and 75 years old in good health.

Only a few counts were recorded for this clonotype. The chain carries TRBV11-2 and TRBJ2-7, with 9 bases lining up with TRBD1. With 6 bases clipped from V and 2 bases from J, the junction kept 8 bases outside the gene matches. Germline V lookup: CDR1 SGHAT, CDR2 FQNNGV. This CDR3 comprises 15 residues. CDR3 in amino acids: CASRSPGQGTYEQYF. DNA for the CDR3: TGTGCCAGCAGATCGCCGGGACAGGGTACCTACGAGCAGTACTTC.

This clonotype appeared a single time. The V and J genes are TRBV12-3 or TRBV12-4 and TRBJ2-3; D perhaps matches TRBD2 (7 bases). The CDR3 covers 17 residues. The V end was cut by 6 bases, the J end by 5 bases, with 24 bases between. This chain's CDR3 is CASSPRGAIVGIDTQYF. CDR3 DNA sequence: TGTGCCAGCAGCCCCCGGGGGGCCATCGTGGGGATAGATACGCAGTATTTT.

V usage is TRBV6-5 and J usage is TRBJ2-7; TRBD1 aligns across 8 bases. CDR3 size: 14 residues. V gave up 6 bases and J gave up 3 bases; unmatched junction bases: 7. Per germline, CDR1 MNHEY and CDR2 SVGAGI. CDR3 region: CASRDRGGFYEQYF. The CDR3 DNA reads TGTGCCAGCAGAGACAGGGGTGGCTTCTACGAGCAGTACTTC.

This clonotype was detected a few times. The V and J genes are TRBV14 and TRBJ2-1, with D possibly matching TRBD2 (5 bases). V was trimmed by 1 base and J by 13 bases, leaving 11 bases between them. The CDR3 spans 12 residues. Germline V CDR1 and CDR2: SGHDN, FVKESK. The CDR3 reads CASSQGTAGQFF. CDR3 nucleotides: TGTGCCAGCAGCCAAGGGACTGCCGGCCAGTTCTTC.

CDR3: CASSPPTSEKLFF. The CDR3 DNA reads as TGTGCCAGCTCACCACCGACGAGTGAAAAACTGTTTTTT. The rearrangement links TRBV18 to TRBJ1-4; D gene ambiguous. The CDR3 runs 13 residues. The V gene lost 0 bases and the J gene lost 7 bases, with 6 bases spanning the gap. Looked up from germline, CDR1 is KGHSH and CDR2 is LQKENI. The full variable domain, in which reference TRBV18 and TRBJ1-4 provide the parts outside the CDR3, is NAGVMQNPRHLVRRRGQEARLRCSPMKGHSHVYWYRQLPEEGLKFMVYLQKENIIDESGMPKERFSAEFPKEGPSILRIQQVVRGDSAAYFCASSPPTSEKLFFGSGTQLSVL.

The rearrangement joins TRBV7-2 to TRBJ2-1; a weak D match, TRBD2 (6 bases). V was pared by 0 bases and J by 7 bases, with 16 bases between. Germline V gene sequence: CDR1 SGHTA, CDR2 FQGNSA. The CDR3 totals 16 residues. The CDR3 DNA is TGTGCCAGCAGCTTAGCCGGGGCGGGCGGGGTTAATGAGCAGTTCTTC. It yields the protein CASSLAGAGGVNEQFF.

This clonotype has more than one count but fewer than ten. The chain has TRBV7-2 and TRBJ2-6; D gene uncertain. Trimming shortened V by 7 bases and J by 2 bases, and 6 bases separated the two germline ends. The germline V gene encodes CDR1 SGHTA and CDR2 FQGNSA. The CDR3 is made up of 13 amino acids. As DNA, the CDR3 is TGTGCCAGCAAGGGAACTGGGGCCAACGTCCTGACTTTC. Its protein is CASKGTGANVLTF.

This clonotype has only one observation. Germline is not matched at one junction end, which may reflect a read error. The rearrangement joins TRBV18 to TRBJ2-5, with D possibly being TRBD2 (5 bases). The germline gives CDR1 KGHSH, CDR2 LQKENI. The CDR3 has 14 amino acids. The CDR3 DNA follows: TGTGCCAGCTCACCCGCGGGCAGTAACTACGAGCAGTGCTTC. This gives the protein CASSPAGSNYEQCF.

This clonotype was counted between two and nine times. The chain has TRBV29-1 and TRBJ2-1, with D perhaps TRBD2 (5 bases). Germline-derived CDR1 and CDR2 are SQVTM and ANQGSEA. Deletions cut 7 bases from V and 3 bases from J, with 16 bases between. The CDR3 runs to 14 residues. The CDR3 spells CSARAADFYNEQFF. CDR3 DNA: TGCAGCGCCCGAGCGGCGGATTTCTACAATGAGCAGTTCTTC.

The chain employs TRBV7-3 and TRBJ2-7; TRBD2 matches 9 bases. This CDR3 comprises 13 residues. V shed 3 bases, J shed 7 bases, and the junction held 4 bases outside the gene matches. Looked up from germline, CDR1 is SGHTA and CDR2 is FQGTGA. The CDR3 DNA reads TGTGCCAGCAGCTTGGAGCGGGGGGAAGAGCAGTACTTC. It encodes CASSLERGEEQYF.

This clonotype was picked up a small number of times. This rearrangement joins TRBV28 to TRBJ2-5, with D perhaps matching TRBD1 or TRBD2 (5 bases each). The end of the DNA fits TRBJ2-7 better, so the J call may be wrong. The CDR3 consists of 13 residues. CDR1 and CDR2 (germline): MDHEN, SYDVKM. DNA of the CDR3: TGTGCCAGCAGGGAAGGGACCGCCCGCGAGCAGTACTTC. The encoded protein is CASREGTAREQYF.

This clonotype came up a few times. The chain recombines TRBV5-1 with TRBJ2-7; 7 positions match TRBD2. This CDR3 is built from 16 residues. J lost 3 bases, V lost 0 bases, and 9 bases had no gene match. The germline gives CDR1 SGHRS, CDR2 YFSETQ. The CDR3 region is CASSLGPSGDGYEQYF. The CDR3 region has the DNA TGCGCCAGCAGCTTGGGCCCTAGCGGAGACGGCTACGAGCAGTACTTC.

The chain has TRBV5-5 and TRBJ1-6; D remains ambiguous. V was pared by 4 bases and J by 1 base, with 12 bases between. Germline CDR1 reads SGHKS; CDR2 reads YYEKEE (reference sequence). CDR3 length: 16 residues. The CDR3 loop reads CASSPPAGSYNSPLHF. Written as DNA, the CDR3 is TGTGCCAGCAGCCCCCCAGCGGGGTCCTATAATTCACCCCTCCACTTT. Full variable domain (outside the CDR3, taken from reference TRBV5-5 and TRBJ1-6): DAGVTQSPTHLIKTRGQQVTLRCSPISGHKSVSWYQQVLGQGPQFIFQYYEKEERGRGNFPDRFSARQFPNYSSELNVNALLLGDSALYLCASSPPAGSYNSPLHFGNGTRLTVT.

The CDR3, as DNA: TGTGCCAGCAGTGAAGTAAGCGGGAGGGAGGGCACAGATACGCAGTATTTT. Residues: CASSEVSGREGTDTQYF. The chain uses TRBV25-1 and TRBJ2-3; TRBD2 matches 10 bases. V trimming: 2 bases; J trimming: 1 base; junction bases outside the gene matches: 6. Germline CDR1 MGHDK, CDR2 SYGVNS. CDR3 size: 17 residues.

This clonotype appeared many times. This chain uses TRBV12-3 or TRBV12-4 with TRBJ2-6; D perhaps matches TRBD2 (6 bases). The CDR3 has 17 amino acids. V lost 7 bases to trimming and J lost 0 bases, with 16 bases between them. CDR3 sequence (DNA): TGTGCCAGCACCGCCGGGGGTTCGAGCTCTGGGGCCAACGTCCTGACTTTC. Protein sequence: CASTAGGSSSGANVLTF.

This clonotype was seen only a few times. V is TRBV20-1 and J is TRBJ2-1; 9 nucleotides line up with TRBD1. V lost 6 bases and J lost 7; bases outside the gene matches: 10. The CDR3 totals 14 residues. The germline V gene encodes CDR1 DFQATT and CDR2 SNEGSKA (reference sequence). CDR3 DNA sequence: TGCAGTGCGGACCGGGACAGGGCTCTGAATGAGCAGTTCTTC. This codes for CSADRDRALNEQFF.

In its sample, this clonotype was seen a few times. V is TRBV20-1 and J is TRBJ2-3; TRBD2 agrees at 7 bases. This CDR3 spans 18 amino acids. Germline values: CDR1 DFQATT, CDR2 SNEGSKA (reference sequence). The V gene end was trimmed by 3 bases and the J gene end by 4 bases; junction bases not matched to a gene: 19. The CDR3 loop is CSASSQRLWTSKADTQYF. The CDR3 DNA is TGCAGTGCTAGCTCACAGCGTTTGTGGACTAGTAAGGCAGATACGCAGTATTTT.

The CDR3 DNA sequence: TGTGCCAGCAGCCTCATGGGGGGTTTAGAAGCTTTCTTT. It specifies CASSLMGGLEAFF. The genes are TRBV7-8 and TRBJ1-1; D perhaps matches TRBD1 (5 bases). Germline V gene data show CDR1 as SGHVS and CDR2 as FQNEAQ. Trimming removed 5 bases at V and 8 bases at J, with 15 bases between. This CDR3 has 13 residues.

This clonotype was counted only a few times. The chain combines TRBV27 with TRBJ2-7; 7 bases match TRBD2. CDR1 and CDR2 (germline): MNHEY, SMNVEV (reference sequence). The CDR3 is 15 residues long. J gave up 1 base and V 4 bases, and 7 bases lay outside the gene matches. Written as DNA, the CDR3 is TGTGCCAGCAGTTCTCCTAGCGGCAAATCCTACGAGCAGTACTTC. The encoded protein is CASSSPSGKSYEQYF.

V gene TRBV11-2 combines with J gene TRBJ2-7, with 10 bases aligning to TRBD2. Germline assignment: CDR1 SGHAT and CDR2 FQNNGV. V gave up 5 bases and J gave up 2 bases; unmatched junction bases: 9. The CDR3 has 16 amino acids. The CDR3 DNA sequence: TGTGCCAGCAGCATCCGAGGGCTAGCGGGAGCCTACGAGCAGTACTTC. This gives the protein CASSIRGLAGAYEQYF.

The chain's CDR3 is CASSRRGYGTFF. CDR3 DNA: TGTGCCAGCAGTCGTAGGGGGTACGGGACTTTCTTT. The chain carries TRBV7-9 and TRBJ1-1; D perhaps matches TRBD1 (6 bases). The germline V gene has CDR1 SEHNR and CDR2 FQNEAQ (reference sequence). The CDR3 is 12 amino acids. The V gene lost 6 bases and the J gene lost 12 bases, with 17 bases spanning the gap. Filled out from reference TRBV7-9 and TRBJ1-1, the complete variable domain reads DTGVSQNPRHKITKRGQNVTFRCDPISEHNRLYWYRQTLGQGPEFLTYFQNEAQLEKSRLLSDRFSAERPKGSFSTLEIQRTEQGDSAMYLCASSRRGYGTFFGQGTRLTVV.

On this clonotype itself: One end of the junction varies from germline; a read error may be responsible. The rearrangement uses TRBV4-3 and TRBJ2-7, with D possibly TRBD1 on 6 matching bases. CDR1 is LGHNA and CDR2 is YSLEER in the germline V gene. CDR3 length: 15 amino acids. The CDR3 sequence: CANSQDYRVGYEQYF. Here the CDR3 DNA reads TGCGCCAACAGCCAAGATTACAGGGTAGGCTACGAGCAGTACTTC.

The chain has TRBV12-3 or TRBV12-4 and TRBJ2-5; D possibly corresponds to TRBD1 (6 bases). Trimming removed 5 bases from V and 4 bases from J, with 14 bases in between. The CDR3 spans 14 residues. The CDR3 bases are TGTGCCAGCAGTCCGACAGGCCCGCGAGAGACCCAGTACTTC. Translated, it gives CASSPTGPRETQYF.

This chain uses TRBV6-2 or TRBV6-3 with TRBJ2-4; 7 bases align to TRBD1. The CDR3 totals 16 residues. The V segment lost 2 bases and the J segment 8 bases; nucleotides outside the gene matches: 12. Germline lookup yields CDR1 MNHEY and CDR2 SVGEGT. The CDR3 DNA reads as TGTGCCAGCAGTTACCGGGGAAAGACAGGGAAAGACATTCAGTACTTC. Translation gives CASSYRGKTGKDIQYF.